This TCR beta chain was retrieved from a study of blood T cell repertoires in COVID-19. Study information: The analysed material was cDNA or gDNA that came from T cells, B-cell-depleted T cells, or PBMCs.

This CDR3 is built from 13 residues. CDR1 and CDR2 from the germline V gene are SGHDT and YYEEEE. Between the trimmed V and J ends, which lost 4 bases and 4 bases, there was a span of 9 bases. Worth noting for this clone: In the same sample, other DNA sequences code for this CDR3.

The table came from immunoSEQ multiplex PCR; TCRdb's copy has only in-frame clones and leaves some out. The table lists more than 150,000 clones, 70% to 90% of them singletons. The TCR sequence derives from a man in his forties with active or convalescent COVID-19. The source material was peripheral blood. This chain joins TRBV5-6 and TRBJ1-5; possibly TRBD1 for D (5 bases). The CDR3 spells CASSLAGNQPQHF. In DNA form, the CDR3 reads TGTGCCAGCAGCCTCGCAGGGAATCAGCCCCAGCATTTT.